These 31 T cell receptor beta chains were all obtained from the same sample, sequenced in a study of blood T cell repertoires in COVID-19. Measured with immunoSEQ multiplex PCR; TCRdb has only the in-frame clones, and not every one. This sample carries 55,000 to 95,000 clones, roughly 80% of them seen once, and the ten largest clones take roughly 20%. The sample consisted of peripheral blood. These receptors were collected from a woman in her 70s with acute or convalescent COVID-19.

The genes are TRBV2 and TRBJ1-1; D may be TRBD1 (6 bases). The germline V gene has CDR1 SNHLY and CDR2 FYNNEI. CDR3 length: 13 residues. Trimming removed 7 bases from V and 3 bases from J, with 12 bases in between. CDR3 region: CASNLQGYTEAFF. The CDR3 DNA reads TGTGCCAGCAACCTACAGGGATACACTGAAGCTTTCTTT.

The chain couples TRBV12-5 to TRBJ1-6, with D possibly being TRBD1 (6 bases). This CDR3 spans 15 amino acids. Trimming left V 0 bases short and J 5 bases short, with 8 bases between. Germline V gives CDR1 LGHNT, CDR2 FRNRAP. The CDR3 region has the DNA TGTGCTAGTGGTTTGGTCCAGGGGCATAATTCACCCCTCCACTTT. Encoded protein: CASGLVQGHNSPLHF.

The rearrangement uses TRBV6-5 and TRBJ1-4; D ambiguous. From germline, CDR1 is MNHEY and CDR2 SVGAGI. This CDR3 spans 14 amino acids. Trimming shortened V by 6 bases and J by 8 bases, and 16 bases separated the two germline ends. CDR3 residues: CASSRRAANEKLFF. The CDR3 bases are TGTGCCAGCAGCCGGCGGGCCGCCAACGAAAAACTGTTTTTT.

The chain links TRBV29-1 to TRBJ1-2; 7 nucleotides line up with TRBD1. CDR1 is SQVTM and CDR2 is ANQGSEA in the germline V gene. This CDR3 is 11 amino acids long. The CDR3 region is CTLDRVRGYTF. The CDR3 nucleotides are TGCACCCTAGACAGGGTACGGGGCTACACCTTC.

This clone was detected a few times. V gene TRBV6-2 or TRBV6-3 combines with J gene TRBJ2-1; 9 bases map to TRBD2. V lost 2 bases, J lost 10 bases, and 12 bases stayed unmatched. The CDR3 spans 16 residues. The germline V gene encodes CDR1 MNHEY and CDR2 SVGEGT. The CDR3 bases are TGTGCCAGCAGTTACAGAAAGGCGGGAGGGCCTCGGGAGCAGTTCTTC. This sequence encodes CASSYRKAGGPREQFF.

The V and J genes are TRBV7-9 and TRBJ1-3, with D possibly matching TRBD1 (6 bases). This CDR3 region has 15 residues. Germline V gives CDR1 SEHNR, CDR2 FQNEAQ (reference sequence). Trimming stripped 1 base from V and 7 bases from J, with 14 bases between. CDR3 region: CASSLGGGAENTIYF. The CDR3, as DNA: TGTGCCAGCAGCTTAGGTGGGGGGGCCGAGAACACCATATATTTT.

CDR3 residues: CAWSRRTGANYGYTF. The DNA of the CDR3 is TGTGCCTGGAGTAGGAGGACAGGGGCCAACTATGGCTACACCTTC. The V gene is TRBV30, the J gene TRBJ1-2; TRBD1 agrees at 9 bases. The length of the CDR3 is 15 residues. Germline lookup yields CDR1 GTSNPN and CDR2 SVGIG (reference sequence). The ends lost 2 bases at V and 2 bases at J; junction bases unmatched: 6.

V and J are TRBV10-1 and TRBJ1-6; D call uncertain. Trimming removed 3 bases at V and 4 bases at J, with 4 bases between. CDR3 length: 13 residues. CDR1 is WNHNN, CDR2 SYGVQD, per germline (reference sequence). The DNA of the CDR3 is TGCGCCAGCAGTGACCTGTATAATTCACCCCTCCACTTT. Translating it yields CASSDLYNSPLHF.

The chain is built from TRBV18 and TRBJ2-7, with D possibly matching TRBD2 (5 bases). V dropped 6 bases and J dropped 3 bases, with 18 bases sitting between them. There are 15 residues in the CDR3. Germline CDR1 KGHSH, CDR2 LQKENI. The CDR3 is CASSPRGEGSYEQYF. The CDR3 nucleotides are TGTGCCAGCTCGCCCCGAGGAGAGGGCAGCTACGAGCAGTACTTC. Together with reference TRBV18 and TRBJ2-7, the CDR3 gives the full variable domain: NAGVMQNPRHLVRRRGQEARLRCSPMKGHSHVYWYRQLPEEGLKFMVYLQKENIIDESGMPKERFSAEFPKEGPSILRIQQVVRGDSAAYFCASSPRGEGSYEQYFGPGTRLTVT.

The rearrangement uses TRBV7-2 and TRBJ1-2, with 9 bases lining up with TRBD1. With 5 bases clipped from V and 4 bases from J, the junction kept 11 bases outside the gene matches. CDR3 length: 16 residues. Germline-derived CDR1 and CDR2 are SGHTA and FQGNSA. The CDR3 nucleotides are TGTGCCAGCAGCACAACCGGGACAGGGCAGTCCTATGGCTACACCTTC. Translated, it gives CASSTTGTGQSYGYTF.

The chain has TRBV28 and TRBJ2-1, with TRBD1 identical over 7 bases. The CDR3 consists of 16 residues. V dropped 6 bases and J dropped 1; count of bases not matched to a gene: 9. Germline V gene data show CDR1 as MDHEN and CDR2 as SYDVKM. CDR3 nucleotides: TGTGCCAGCAGCTCCCCGGGACAGCCATCCTACAATGAGCAGTTCTTC. The encoded protein is CASSSPGQPSYNEQFF. Together with reference TRBV28 and TRBJ2-1, the CDR3 gives the full variable domain: DVKVTQSSRYLVKRTGEKVFLECVQDMDHENMFWYRQDPGLGLRLIYFSYDVKMKEKGDIPEGYSVSREKKERFSLILESASTNQTSMYLCASSSPGQPSYNEQFFGPGTRLTVL.

The chain employs TRBV19 and TRBJ2-3; no reliable D call. The V gene lost 4 bases and the J gene lost 0 bases, with 14 bases spanning the gap. This CDR3 has 16 residues. CDR1 is LNHDA, CDR2 SQIVND, per germline (reference sequence). CDR3 sequence: CASSKRFLTSTDTQYF. The CDR3 nucleotides are TGTGCCAGTAGTAAGAGGTTTTTAACTAGCACAGATACGCAGTATTTT.

The chain employs TRBV28 and TRBJ2-7; a weak D match, TRBD1 (5 bases). CDR1 and CDR2 from the germline V gene are MDHEN and SYDVKM. The CDR3 covers 12 residues. Trimming took 5 bases from V and 5 from J, leaving 10 bases between them. The CDR3 sequence: CASSETVHEQYF. CDR3 in DNA: TGTGCCAGCAGTGAGACAGTCCACGAGCAGTACTTC.

V and J are TRBV19 and TRBJ1-5; a weak D match, TRBD1 (5 bases). The germline CDR1 and CDR2 sequences are LNHDA and SQIVND (reference sequence). The V gene lost 5 bases and the J gene lost 4 bases, with 15 bases spanning the gap. The CDR3 extends over 15 amino acids. Here the CDR3 DNA reads TGTGCCAGTAGTCTGGGACTGAACTATAATCAGCCCCAGCATTTT. It is translated as CASSLGLNYNQPQHF.

The V gene is TRBV6-2 or TRBV6-3, the J gene TRBJ1-2; D may be TRBD1 (5 bases). Germline lookup yields CDR1 MNHEY and CDR2 SVGEGT. The CDR3 has 15 residues. The ends were cut back, 3 bases at V and 5 bases at J, with 16 bases in the middle. The CDR3 is CASSYSWGGDYGYTF. The DNA of the CDR3 is TGTGCCAGCAGTTATTCTTGGGGCGGTGATTATGGCTACACCTTC.

The chain uses TRBV19 and TRBJ2-3; D is possibly TRBD1 (6 bases). The germline gives CDR1 LNHDA, CDR2 SQIVND (reference sequence). This CDR3 spans 15 amino acids. V lost 6 bases, J lost 0 bases, and 13 bases lay in between. This CDR3 is CASSDQGPSTDTQYF. CDR3 DNA: TGTGCCAGTAGCGATCAGGGGCCCAGCACAGATACGCAGTATTTT. The full variable domain, rest sourced from reference TRBV19 and TRBJ2-3, is DGGITQSPKYLFRKEGQNVTLSCEQNLNHDAMYWYRQDPGQGLRLIYYSQIVNDFQKGDIAEGYSVSREKKESFPLTVTSAQKNPTAFYLCASSDQGPSTDTQYFGPGTRLTVL.

This clone showed up just a few times. The rearrangement joins TRBV4-1 to TRBJ2-7; the match to TRBD1 covers 7 bases. The germline V gene has CDR1 MGHRA and CDR2 YSYEKL. This CDR3 region has 15 residues. V was clipped by 0 bases and J by 1 base; unmatched bases: 3. The chain's CDR3 is CASSQDRDRSYEQYF. The CDR3 DNA follows: TGCGCCAGCAGCCAAGATCGGGACAGATCCTACGAGCAGTACTTC.

This clone was seen just once. The chain uses TRBV5-1 and TRBJ1-3, with 7 positions matching TRBD1. Germline CDR1 is SGHRS and CDR2 is YFSETQ. J gave up 4 bases and V 8 bases, and 3 bases lay outside the gene matches. This CDR3 comprises 12 residues. CDR3 nucleotide sequence: TGCGCCAGTACAGGGGACGGAAACACCATATATTTT. Its protein product is CASTGDGNTIYF.

This chain joins TRBV5-1 and TRBJ2-1, with 10 bases identical to TRBD2. Germline CDR1 is SGHRS and CDR2 is YFSETQ. This CDR3 has 15 residues. After removal of 2 bases from V and 7 bases from J, the junction contained 6 bases not matched to a gene. CDR3 loop: CASSLLAGTQNEQFF. The CDR3 DNA is TGCGCCAGCAGCTTACTAGCGGGAACGCAAAATGAGCAGTTCTTC.

The J gene is TRBJ2-1, the V gene TRBV11-2; 12 nucleotides align to TRBD2. Germline V gene lookup returns CDR1 SGHAT and CDR2 FQNNGV. The CDR3 covers 16 residues. The V gene end was trimmed by 5 bases and the J gene end by 4 bases; junction bases not matched to a gene: 6. The CDR3 DNA sequence: TGTGCCAGCAGCCTCCGCGGACTAGCGGGGTACAATGAGCAGTTCTTC. It encodes CASSLRGLAGYNEQFF.

The chain is built from TRBV10-3 and TRBJ1-6; 11 bases fit TRBD1. V shed 6 bases, J shed 10 bases, and the junction held 5 bases outside the gene matches. Germline CDR1 ENHRY, CDR2 SYGVKD. The CDR3 has 14 residues. CDR3 in amino acids: CAIRAGTGGSPLHF. The CDR3 DNA sequence: TGTGCCATCAGGGCCGGGACAGGGGGGTCACCCCTCCACTTT.

V usage is TRBV25-1 and J usage is TRBJ1-4; D call uncertain. The CDR3 consists of 14 residues. V dropped 7 bases and J dropped 8 bases, with 17 bases sitting between them. Germline assignment: CDR1 MGHDK and CDR2 SYGVNS. Here the CDR3 DNA reads TGTGCCAGCAACCCGAGCCTCGGCGGCGAAAAACTGTTTTTT. Translation gives CASNPSLGGEKLFF. Full variable domain (remainder filled in from reference TRBV25-1 and TRBJ1-4): EADIYQTPRYLVIGTGKKITLECSQTMGHDKMYWYQQDPGMELHLIHYSYGVNSTEKGDLSSESTVSRIRTEHFPLTLESARPSHTSQYLCASNPSLGGEKLFFGSGTQLSVL.

The V and J genes are TRBV6-2 or TRBV6-3 and TRBJ1-5; the D is unclear. The CDR3 is 15 amino acids. Germline CDR1 MNHEY, CDR2 SVGEGT. The V and J ends lost 4 bases and 1 base respectively, with 11 bases between them. DNA for the CDR3: TGTGCCAGCAGTTCGATGACGGGAAGCAATCAGCCCCAGCATTTT. It codes for CASSSMTGSNQPQHF.

The chain links TRBV11-3 to TRBJ2-2; possible D gene TRBD1, 6 bases. The CDR3 is made up of 15 amino acids. CDR1 is SGHNT, CDR2 YENEEA, per germline. Deletions cut 2 bases from V and 0 bases from J, with 7 bases between. CDR3 nucleotide sequence: TGTGCCAGCAGCTTACAGGGGTCGAACACCGGGGAGCTGTTTTTT. This gives the protein CASSLQGSNTGELFF.

This clone has just one count. The rearrangement joins TRBV18 to TRBJ1-5, with D possibly being TRBD1 (5 bases). The V gene lost 0 bases and the J gene lost 7 bases, with 13 bases spanning the gap. The CDR3 sequence is 15 residues long. CDR1 and CDR2 (germline): KGHSH, LQKENI. CDR3 bases: TGTGCCAGCTCACCACCGAAGGGGATTGGGCAGCCCCAGCATTTT. The encoded protein is CASSPPKGIGQPQHF.

V gene TRBV19 combines with J gene TRBJ1-2, with D uncertain. Trimming pared 7 bases from V and 7 bases from J, leaving 13 bases between. The germline CDR1 and CDR2 sequences are LNHDA and SQIVND (reference sequence). This CDR3 comprises 12 residues. This CDR3 is CASTIGVSGYTF. DNA for the CDR3: TGTGCCAGTACCATAGGAGTCTCTGGCTACACCTTC.

The V and J genes are TRBV27 and TRBJ2-7; 7 bases are shared with TRBD2. The CDR3 contains 14 residues. The germline gives CDR1 MNHEY, CDR2 SMNVEV (reference sequence). Germline trimming cut 3 bases from V and 1 base from J; bases unmatched to any gene: 3. The CDR3 DNA reads TGTGCCAGCAGTTTGGGGGGGATTTCCTACGAGCAGTACTTC. Protein: CASSLGGISYEQYF.

V gene TRBV19 combines with J gene TRBJ1-5; D is unclear. V gave up 5 bases and J gave up 0 bases, with 8 bases separating them. CDR3 length equals 14 residues. Germline values: CDR1 LNHDA, CDR2 SQIVND (reference sequence). The CDR3: CASSYGDSNQPQHF. The CDR3 DNA reads TGTGCCAGTAGTTACGGAGATAGCAATCAGCCCCAGCATTTT.

This clone was seen more than once but under ten times. The chain employs TRBV14 and TRBJ2-7, with a weak D call TRBD2 (6 bases). The V gene's germline CDR1 is SGHDN and CDR2 FVKESK. This CDR3 comprises 15 residues. Trimming removed 3 bases at V and 3 bases at J, with 15 bases between. The CDR3 DNA follows: TGTGCCAGCAGCCAGGGAGGTGGACTCATCTACGAGCAGTACTTC. Protein sequence: CASSQGGGLIYEQYF.

The chain joins TRBV4-2 to TRBJ1-3; 8 bases agree with TRBD1. V lost 4 bases and J lost 0; bases outside the gene matches: 11. CDR1 and CDR2 (germline): LGHNA, YNFKEQ. This CDR3 spans 18 amino acids. The CDR3 spells CASSRQIHDRGSGNTIYF. CDR3 nucleotides: TGTGCCAGCAGCCGACAAATACACGACAGGGGCTCTGGAAACACCATATATTTT.

This chain joins TRBV27 and TRBJ2-7; 8 bases are shared with TRBD1. The ends lost 11 bases at V and 6 bases at J; junction bases unmatched: 15. The germline V gene encodes CDR1 MNHEY and CDR2 SMNVEV (reference sequence). The CDR3 extends over 14 amino acids. The CDR3 nucleotides are TGTGCCGCCAAGCTTGGGCAGGGGGCGGTCGAGCAGTACTTC. Its translation is CAAKLGQGAVEQYF.